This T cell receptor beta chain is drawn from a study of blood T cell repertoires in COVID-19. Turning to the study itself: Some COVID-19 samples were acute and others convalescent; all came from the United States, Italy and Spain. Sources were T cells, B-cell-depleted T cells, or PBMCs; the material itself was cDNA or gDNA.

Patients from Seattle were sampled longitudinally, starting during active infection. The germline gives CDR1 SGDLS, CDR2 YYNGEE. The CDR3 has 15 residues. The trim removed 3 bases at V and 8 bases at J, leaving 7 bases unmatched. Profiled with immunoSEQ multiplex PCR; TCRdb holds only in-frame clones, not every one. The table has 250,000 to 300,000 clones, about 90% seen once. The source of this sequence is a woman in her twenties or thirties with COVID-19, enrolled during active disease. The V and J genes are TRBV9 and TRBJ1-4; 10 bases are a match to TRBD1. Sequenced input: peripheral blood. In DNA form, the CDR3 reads TGTGCCAGCAGCGCCGGGGGACAGGGGTGGGAAAAACTGTTTTTT. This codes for CASSAGGQGWEKLFF.